The 14 T cell receptor beta chains below come from one sample, sequenced in a study of blood T cell repertoires in COVID-19. Using immunoSEQ multiplex PCR, the repertoire was profiled, and TCRdb retains in-frame clones only, with some absent. The data show 65,000 to 90,000 clones, 75% to 90% seen once. The sequencing sample was made of peripheral blood. These receptors all stem from a man older than 75 with COVID-19, enrolled during active disease.

This clone turned up a few times. The genes are TRBV12-5 and TRBJ1-1; 7 bases line up with TRBD1. J lost 5 bases, V lost 5 bases, and 2 bases had no gene match. The CDR3 totals 12 residues. CDR1 is LGHNT and CDR2 is FRNRAP in the germline V gene. CDR3 residues: CASGRRGTEAFF. CDR3 sequence (DNA): TGTGCTAGTGGTCGCAGGGGGACTGAAGCTTTCTTT.

This clone occurred once. This chain links TRBV7-6 with TRBJ1-1; no clear D gene. CDR1 is SGHVS and CDR2 is FNYEAQ in the germline V gene. V was trimmed by 3 bases and J by 2 bases, leaving 16 bases between them. The CDR3 totals 16 residues. In nucleotides, the CDR3 is TGTGCCAGCAGCTTGACGGAACCCCGGGAAAACACTGAAGCTTTCTTT. It encodes CASSLTEPRENTEAFF.

This clone was seen more than once but under ten times. V is TRBV9 and J is TRBJ1-6; D uncertain. The CDR3 has 14 residues. The V end lost 1 base, the J end lost 10 bases, and 12 bases lay between the germline ends. CDR1 SGDLS and CDR2 YYNGEE come from the germline V gene. The CDR3 nucleotides are TGTGCCAGCAGCGTATCTGGTGCGGCCTCACCCCTCCACTTT. Translating it yields CASSVSGAASPLHF.

The chain links TRBV6-5 to TRBJ2-5; 7 bases map to TRBD2. Germline CDR1 reads MNHEY; CDR2 reads SVGAGI. This CDR3 region has 14 residues. J gave up 4 bases and V 1 base, and 3 bases lay outside the gene matches. CDR3 loop: CASSYFGEGETQYF. Here the CDR3 DNA reads TGTGCCAGCAGTTACTTTGGGGAGGGAGAGACCCAGTACTTC.

V usage is TRBV6-5 and J usage is TRBJ1-5, with D possibly matching TRBD1 (5 bases). V was clipped by 6 bases and J by 4 bases, with 10 bases between them. CDR3 length: 13 residues. Germline assignment: CDR1 MNHEY and CDR2 SVGAGI. In nucleotides, the CDR3 is TGTGCCAGCAGATATGGGGCAAATCAGCCCCAGCATTTT. Amino acid sequence: CASRYGANQPQHF.

This chain joins TRBV7-2 and TRBJ2-7, with 9 bases that match TRBD1. CDR3 size: 14 residues. Germline values: CDR1 SGHTA, CDR2 FQGNSA. V gave up 5 bases and J gave up 4 bases; unmatched junction bases: 6. For the CDR3, the DNA is TGTGCCAGCAGCCCCGGGACAGGGAATTACGAGCAGTACTTC. As protein: CASSPGTGNYEQYF.

V and J are TRBV4-1 and TRBJ2-6; 7 bases line up with TRBD1. The V segment lost 7 bases and the J segment 1 base; nucleotides outside the gene matches: 10. CDR3 length: 17 residues. Germline assignment: CDR1 MGHRA and CDR2 YSYEKL. The DNA of the CDR3 is TGCGCCAGCAACCTTGGGACAGCTGAATCTGGGGCCAACGTCCTGACTTTC. Its protein is CASNLGTAESGANVLTF.

The chain links TRBV20-1 to TRBJ1-1; tentative D call: TRBD1 (5 bases). Germline CDR1 and CDR2: DFQATT and SNEGSKA (reference sequence). V was cut by 3 bases and J by 7 bases, with 9 bases left in between. CDR3 length: 11 amino acids. CDR3 sequence (DNA): TGCAGTGCTAGGGGGGGGTATGAAGCTTTCTTT. It encodes CSARGGYEAFF.

The count of this clone is one. The CDR3 protein is CASSLVGGDSNQPQHF. The DNA for the CDR3 is TGTGCCAGCAGCTTGGTGGGCGGGGATAGCAATCAGCCCCAGCATTTT. The chain couples TRBV5-5 to TRBJ1-5; D gene uncertain. Germline V gene lookup returns CDR1 SGHKS and CDR2 YYEKEE (reference sequence). This CDR3 comprises 16 residues. Trimming took off 0 bases at V and 0 bases at J, with 10 bases between the two ends.

The chain joins TRBV6-1 to TRBJ1-1, with 7 bases matching TRBD1. Germline V gene lookup returns CDR1 MNHNS and CDR2 SASEGT. V gave up 3 bases and J gave up 4 bases; unmatched junction bases: 11. The CDR3 is made up of 16 amino acids. The CDR3: CASSEAGGLVGTEAFF. CDR3 nucleotide sequence: TGTGCCAGCAGTGAGGCAGGGGGGCTTGTAGGCACTGAAGCTTTCTTT.

This clone was counted only a few times. The chain carries TRBV19 and TRBJ2-3, with TRBD1 matching 8 bases. Germline assignment: CDR1 LNHDA and CDR2 SQIVND (reference sequence). This CDR3 has 16 amino acids. Trimming took 1 base from V and 0 from J; bases not matched to a gene: 3. CDR3 in DNA: TGTGCCAGTAGTATAGTCAGGGGGCGAAGCACAGATACGCAGTATTTT. This encodes CASSIVRGRSTDTQYF.

The V gene is TRBV28, the J gene TRBJ1-5, with TRBD1 as a possible D gene (6 bases). This CDR3 contains 15 residues. With 9 bases removed from V and 2 bases from J, the gap between germline ends came to 17 bases. CDR1 and CDR2 from the germline V gene are MDHEN and SYDVKM. The CDR3, as DNA: TGTGCCAGTCGCGGGGGGGGCTTGCGCAATCAGCCCCAGCATTTT. Translation: CASRGGGLRNQPQHF.

The V and J genes are TRBV3-1 (or the pseudogene TRBV3-2) and TRBJ2-7; TRBD1 matches at 9 bases. This CDR3 has 13 residues. Germline lookup yields CDR1 LGHDT and CDR2 YNNKEL (reference sequence). V was pared by 4 bases and J by 4 bases, with 2 bases of the junction left unmatched. CDR3 residues: CASSRGQGYEQYF. CDR3 in DNA: TGTGCCAGCAGCCGAGGACAGGGGTACGAGCAGTACTTC.

The V and J genes are TRBV7-9 and TRBJ2-7, with 7 bases aligning to TRBD1. CDR1 SEHNR and CDR2 FQNEAQ come from the germline V gene (reference sequence). V lost 4 bases and J lost 3; bases outside the gene matches: 12. The CDR3 totals 16 residues. The DNA of the CDR3 is TGTGCCAGCAGCTCCTTTCCTACGGGACAGCTCTACGAGCAGTACTTC. It is translated as CASSSFPTGQLYEQYF.